The following is a T cell receptor beta chain sequence with its context. Its antigen is currently unknown. The CDR3 spans 19 residues. The ends lost 4 bases at V and 4 bases at J; junction bases unmatched: 16. CDR1 is MGHRA, CDR2 YSYEKL, per germline. The sample comes from a study of cytomegalovirus exposure and HLA in healthy donors. As for the study in general: Earlier results showed 117 million unique TCR beta sequences derived from roughly 190 million T cells. Within the Caucasian-associated ancestry cluster were roughly 82% of the 398 genotyped donors. The study, taken as a whole, reports: Roughly even sequencing depth across donors was the assumption behind the presence/absence analyses. Data from an earlier analysis indicated that most TCR beta V segments were productive either about 87% or about 30% of the time.

PCR amplification relied on 60 Vbeta primers (plus 13 Jbeta primers). Using immunoSEQ multiplex PCR, the repertoire was profiled, and TCRdb retains in-frame clones only, with some absent. The listing records approximately 140,000 clones. The sequencing input was PBMCs. The chain recombines TRBV4-1 with TRBJ1-1, with 12 positions matching TRBD1. The source is a woman aged 50 to 65 in good health and CMV-seronegative. This CDR3 is CASSRIYSGTGGAGTEAFF. The CDR3 coding sequence is TGCGCCAGCAGCCGAATCTACTCCGGGACAGGGGGCGCCGGCACTGAAGCTTTCTTT.